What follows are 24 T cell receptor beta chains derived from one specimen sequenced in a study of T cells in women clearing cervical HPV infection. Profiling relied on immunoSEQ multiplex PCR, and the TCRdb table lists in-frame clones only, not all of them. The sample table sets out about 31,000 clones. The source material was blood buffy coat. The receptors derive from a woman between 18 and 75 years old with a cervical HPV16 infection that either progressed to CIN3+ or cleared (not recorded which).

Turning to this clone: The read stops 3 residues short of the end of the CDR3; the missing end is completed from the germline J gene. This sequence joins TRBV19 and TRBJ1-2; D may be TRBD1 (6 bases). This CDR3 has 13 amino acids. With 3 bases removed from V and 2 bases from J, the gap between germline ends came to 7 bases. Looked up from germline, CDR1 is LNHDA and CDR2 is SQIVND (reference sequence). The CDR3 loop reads CASSIQGNYGYTF. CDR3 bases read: TGTGCCAGTAGTATCCAGGGGAACTATGGC.

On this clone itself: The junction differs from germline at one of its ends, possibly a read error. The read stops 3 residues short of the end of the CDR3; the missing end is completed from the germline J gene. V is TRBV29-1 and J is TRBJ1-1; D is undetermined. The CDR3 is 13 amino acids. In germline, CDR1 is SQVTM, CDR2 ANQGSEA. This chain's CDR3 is CSVEAVRDTEAFF. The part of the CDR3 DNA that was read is TGCAGCGTAGAAGCGGTGAGGGACACTGAA.

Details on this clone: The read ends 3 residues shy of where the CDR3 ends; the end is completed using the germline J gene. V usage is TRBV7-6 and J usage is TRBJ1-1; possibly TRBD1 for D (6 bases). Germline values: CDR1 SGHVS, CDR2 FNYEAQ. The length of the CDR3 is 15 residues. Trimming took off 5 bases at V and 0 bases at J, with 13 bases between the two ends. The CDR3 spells CASSPGQSLNTEAFF. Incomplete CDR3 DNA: TGTGCCAGCAGCCCTGGACAGTCCTTGAACACTGAA.

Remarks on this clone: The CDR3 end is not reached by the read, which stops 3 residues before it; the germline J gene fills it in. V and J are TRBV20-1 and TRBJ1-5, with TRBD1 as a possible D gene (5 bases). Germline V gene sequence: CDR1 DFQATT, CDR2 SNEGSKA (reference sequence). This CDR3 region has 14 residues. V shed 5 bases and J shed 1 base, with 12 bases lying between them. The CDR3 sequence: CSARRGESNQPQHF. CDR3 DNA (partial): TGCAGTGCTCGAAGAGGGGAAAGCAATCAGCCC.

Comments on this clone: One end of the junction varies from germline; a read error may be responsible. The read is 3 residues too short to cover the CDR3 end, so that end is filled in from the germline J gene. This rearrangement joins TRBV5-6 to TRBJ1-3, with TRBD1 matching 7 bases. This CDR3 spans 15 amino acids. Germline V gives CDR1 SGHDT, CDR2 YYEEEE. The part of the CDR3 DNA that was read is TGTGCCGGCAGCTACGGGACAGCTTGGGGAAACACC. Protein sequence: CAGSYGTAWGNT. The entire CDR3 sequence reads CAGSYGTAWGNTIYF.

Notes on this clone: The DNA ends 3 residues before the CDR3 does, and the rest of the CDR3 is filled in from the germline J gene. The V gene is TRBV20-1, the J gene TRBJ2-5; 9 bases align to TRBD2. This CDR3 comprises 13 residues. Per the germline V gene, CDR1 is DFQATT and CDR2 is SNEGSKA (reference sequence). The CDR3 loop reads CSARRGGSDTQYF. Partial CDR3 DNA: TGCAGTGCTAGGCGGGGGGGCTCAGATACC.

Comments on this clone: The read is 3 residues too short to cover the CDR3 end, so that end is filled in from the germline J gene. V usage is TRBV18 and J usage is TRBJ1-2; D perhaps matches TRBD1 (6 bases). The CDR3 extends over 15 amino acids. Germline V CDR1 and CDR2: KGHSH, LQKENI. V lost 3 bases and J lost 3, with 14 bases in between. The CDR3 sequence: CASSPPRDTYYGYTF. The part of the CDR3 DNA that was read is TGTGCCAGCTCACCGCCCCGGGACACATACTATGGC. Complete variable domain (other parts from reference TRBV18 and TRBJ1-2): NAGVMQNPRHLVRRRGQEARLRCSPMKGHSHVYWYRQLPEEGLKFMVYLQKENIIDESGMPKERFSAEFPKEGPSILRIQQVVRGDSAAYFCASSPPRDTYYGYTFGSGTRLTVV.

CDR3 sequence reads: CASIHPGGGGRNEQYF. The CDR3 bases that were read are TGTGCCAGCATCCACCCCGGCGGGGGGGGCAGGAACGAG. The chain recombines TRBV6-2 or TRBV6-3 with TRBJ2-7, with 9 nucleotides matching TRBD2. The CDR3 end is not reached by the read, which stops 3 residues before it; the germline J gene fills it in. The CDR3 runs 16 residues. The junction had 15 bases not matched to a gene; V was cut back by 7 bases and J by 5 bases. CDR1 and CDR2 from the germline V gene are MNHEY and SVGEGT.

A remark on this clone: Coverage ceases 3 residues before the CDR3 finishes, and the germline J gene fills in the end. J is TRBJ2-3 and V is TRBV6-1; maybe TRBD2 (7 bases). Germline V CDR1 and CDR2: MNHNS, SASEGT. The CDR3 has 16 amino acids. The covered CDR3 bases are TGTGCCAGCAGTGGTCGCTCGGGGGGCCATCAAGAGACG. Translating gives CASSGRSGGHQET. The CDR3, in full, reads CASSGRSGGHQETQYF.

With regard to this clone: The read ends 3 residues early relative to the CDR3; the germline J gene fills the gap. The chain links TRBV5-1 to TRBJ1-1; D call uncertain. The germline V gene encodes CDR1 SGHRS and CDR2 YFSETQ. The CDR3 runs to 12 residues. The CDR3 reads CASSLDRREAFF. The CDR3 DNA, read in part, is TGCGCCAGCAGCTTGGATCGCAGGGAA.

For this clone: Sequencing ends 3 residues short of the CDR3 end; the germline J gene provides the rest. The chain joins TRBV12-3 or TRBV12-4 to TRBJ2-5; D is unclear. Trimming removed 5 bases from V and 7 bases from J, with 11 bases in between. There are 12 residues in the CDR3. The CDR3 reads CASSPYLGTQYF. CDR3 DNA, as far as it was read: TGTGCCAGCAGTCCCTATCTCGGGACC.

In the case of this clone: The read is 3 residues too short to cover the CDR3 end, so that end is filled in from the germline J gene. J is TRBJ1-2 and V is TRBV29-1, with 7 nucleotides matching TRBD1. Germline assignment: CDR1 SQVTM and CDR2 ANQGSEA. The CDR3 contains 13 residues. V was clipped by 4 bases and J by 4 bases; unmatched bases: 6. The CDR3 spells CSVGVGTVYGYTF. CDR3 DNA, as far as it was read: TGCAGCGTTGGTGTCGGGACAGTCTATGGC.

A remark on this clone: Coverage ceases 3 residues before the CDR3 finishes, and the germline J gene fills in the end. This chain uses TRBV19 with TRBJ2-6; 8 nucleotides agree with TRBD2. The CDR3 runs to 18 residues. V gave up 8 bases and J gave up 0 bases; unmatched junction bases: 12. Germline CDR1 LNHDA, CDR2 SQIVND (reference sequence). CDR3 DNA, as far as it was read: TGTGCCAGTTGGGACGGGCGGGGGGCAATCTCTGGGGCCAACGTC. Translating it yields CASWDGRGAISGANV. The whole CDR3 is CASWDGRGAISGANVLTF.

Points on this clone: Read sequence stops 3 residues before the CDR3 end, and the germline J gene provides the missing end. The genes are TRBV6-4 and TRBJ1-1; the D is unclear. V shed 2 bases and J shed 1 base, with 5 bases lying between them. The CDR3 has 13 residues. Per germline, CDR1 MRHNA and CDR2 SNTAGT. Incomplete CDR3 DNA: TGTGCCAGCAGTGACAGGGCGAACACTGAA. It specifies CASSDRANTE. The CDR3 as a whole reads CASSDRANTEAFF.

This CDR3 reads CASSVDFRSYEQYF. The CDR3 bases that were read are TGTGCCAGCAGCGTAGACTTCCGCTCCTACGAG. J is TRBJ2-7 and V is TRBV9; D gene ambiguous. Read sequence stops 3 residues before the CDR3 end, and the germline J gene provides the missing end. Trimming shortened V by 0 bases and J by 0 bases, and 7 bases separated the two germline ends. Germline CDR1 and CDR2: SGDLS and YYNGEE. The CDR3 runs to 14 residues.

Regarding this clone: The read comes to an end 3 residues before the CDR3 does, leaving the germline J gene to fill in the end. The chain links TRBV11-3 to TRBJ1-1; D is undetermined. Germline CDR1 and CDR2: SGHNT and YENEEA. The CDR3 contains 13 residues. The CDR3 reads CASSLEPVRLAFF. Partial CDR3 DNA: TGTGCCAGCAGCTTAGAACCGGTCAGGCTA.

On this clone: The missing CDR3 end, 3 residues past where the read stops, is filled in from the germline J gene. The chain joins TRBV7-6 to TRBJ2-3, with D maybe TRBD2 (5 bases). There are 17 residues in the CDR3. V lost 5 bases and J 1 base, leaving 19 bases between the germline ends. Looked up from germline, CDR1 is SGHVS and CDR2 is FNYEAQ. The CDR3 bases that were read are TGTGCCAGCAGCCGCACAGCTTCCCGGGGAGGCACAGATACG. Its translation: CASSRTASRGGTDT. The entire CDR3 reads CASSRTASRGGTDTQYF.

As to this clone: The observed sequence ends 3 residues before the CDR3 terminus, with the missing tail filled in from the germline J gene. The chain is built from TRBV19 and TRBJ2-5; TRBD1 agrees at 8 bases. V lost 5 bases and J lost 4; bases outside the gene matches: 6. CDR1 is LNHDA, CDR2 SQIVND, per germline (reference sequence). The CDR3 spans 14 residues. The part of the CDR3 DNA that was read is TGTGCCAGTAGTTCCCCCGACAGGGGAGAGACC. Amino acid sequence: CASSSPDRGET. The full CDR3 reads CASSSPDRGETQYF.

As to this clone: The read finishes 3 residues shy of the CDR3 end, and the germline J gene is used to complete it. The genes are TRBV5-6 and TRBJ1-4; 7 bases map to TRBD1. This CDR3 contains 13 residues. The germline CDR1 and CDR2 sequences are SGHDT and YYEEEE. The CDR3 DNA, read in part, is TGTGCCAGCAGCTGGGGACAGAATTCACCA. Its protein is CASSWGQNSP. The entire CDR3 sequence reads CASSWGQNSPLFF. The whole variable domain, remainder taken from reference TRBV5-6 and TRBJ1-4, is DAGVTQSPTHLIKTRGQQVTLRCSPKSGHDTVSWYQQALGQGPQFIFQYYEEEERQRGNFPDRFSGHQFPNYSSELNVNALLLGDSALYLCASSWGQNSPLFFGSGTQLSVL.

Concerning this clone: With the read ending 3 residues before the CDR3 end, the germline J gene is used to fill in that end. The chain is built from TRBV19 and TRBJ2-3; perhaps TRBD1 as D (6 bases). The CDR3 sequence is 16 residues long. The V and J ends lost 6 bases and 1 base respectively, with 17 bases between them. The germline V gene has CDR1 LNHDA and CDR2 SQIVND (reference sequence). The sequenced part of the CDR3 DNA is TGTGCCAGTAGCACCACAGGGAGCCTAGGCACAGATACG. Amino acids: CASSTTGSLGTDT. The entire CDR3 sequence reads CASSTTGSLGTDTQYF.

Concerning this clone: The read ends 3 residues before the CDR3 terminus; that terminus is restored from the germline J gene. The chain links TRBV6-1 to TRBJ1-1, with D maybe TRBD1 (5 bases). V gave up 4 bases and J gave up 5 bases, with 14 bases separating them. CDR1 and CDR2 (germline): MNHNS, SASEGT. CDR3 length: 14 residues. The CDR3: CASSAQGIGTEAFF. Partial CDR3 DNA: TGTGCCAGCAGTGCTCAGGGCATCGGTACTGAA.

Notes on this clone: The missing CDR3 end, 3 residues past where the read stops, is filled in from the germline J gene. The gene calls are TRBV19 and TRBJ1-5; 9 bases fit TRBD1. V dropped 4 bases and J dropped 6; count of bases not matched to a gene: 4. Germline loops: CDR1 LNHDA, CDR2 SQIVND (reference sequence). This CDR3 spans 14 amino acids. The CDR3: CASSRDRVSQPQHF. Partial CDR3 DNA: TGTGCCAGTAGTAGGGACAGGGTAAGTCAGCCC.

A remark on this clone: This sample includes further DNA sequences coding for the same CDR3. The CDR3 bases that were read are TGTGCCAGCAGTGATGCTCGCAGGGTTGGGGGCAACACC. Its protein is CASSDARRVGGNT. The whole CDR3 sequence is CASSDARRVGGNTIYF. This rearrangement joins TRBV6-1 to TRBJ1-3; tentative D call: TRBD1 (6 bases). The CDR3 is cut off 3 residues early in the read; its end comes from the germline J gene. The CDR3 runs to 16 residues. Trimming shortened V by 3 bases and J by 7 bases, and 19 bases separated the two germline ends. CDR1 and CDR2 from the germline V gene are MNHNS and SASEGT.

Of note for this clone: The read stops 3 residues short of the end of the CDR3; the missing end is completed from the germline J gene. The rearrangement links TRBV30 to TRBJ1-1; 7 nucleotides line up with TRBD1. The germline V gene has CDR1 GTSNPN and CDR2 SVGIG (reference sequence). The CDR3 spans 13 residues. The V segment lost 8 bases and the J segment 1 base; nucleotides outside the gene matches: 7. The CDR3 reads CAGSGQPNTEAFF. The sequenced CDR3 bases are TGTGCCGGTTCGGGACAGCCGAACACTGAA.